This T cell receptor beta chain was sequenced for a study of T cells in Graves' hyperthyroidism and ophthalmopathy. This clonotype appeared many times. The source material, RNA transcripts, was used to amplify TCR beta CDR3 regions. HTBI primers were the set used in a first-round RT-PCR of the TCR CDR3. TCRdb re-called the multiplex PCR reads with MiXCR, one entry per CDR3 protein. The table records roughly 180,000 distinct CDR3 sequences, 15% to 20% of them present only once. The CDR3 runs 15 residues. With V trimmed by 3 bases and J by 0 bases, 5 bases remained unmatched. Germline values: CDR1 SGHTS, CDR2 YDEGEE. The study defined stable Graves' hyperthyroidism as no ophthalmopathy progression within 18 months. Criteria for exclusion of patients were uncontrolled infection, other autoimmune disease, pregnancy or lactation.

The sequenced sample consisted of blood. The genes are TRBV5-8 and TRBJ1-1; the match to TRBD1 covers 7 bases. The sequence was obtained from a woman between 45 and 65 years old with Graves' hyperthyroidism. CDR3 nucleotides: TGTGCCAGCAGCTCGGGACAGCACATGAACACTGAAGCTTTCTTT. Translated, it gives CASSSGQHMNTEAFF.